This note documents a single T cell receptor beta chain sequence. The antigen remains undetermined. TCRdb's copy holds only in-frame clones and misses some; the assay was immunoSEQ multiplex PCR. Of 40,000 to 55,000 clones listed, around 80% were seen once; the top ten hold about 4.5%. The CDR3 loop spans 13 amino acids. V gave up 10 bases and J gave up 10 bases, with 17 bases separating them. Germline loops: CDR1 SGHVS, CDR2 FQNEAQ. This sample was taken from a study of T cells in localized non-small cell lung cancer. Findings and caveats of the study: Higher blood T cell density tracked longer overall survival.

Sequencing was performed on PBMCs, taken before any cancer treatment. The receptor comes from a woman aged 35 to 69 with stage II lung adenocarcinoma. The chain joins TRBV7-8 to TRBJ1-6; tentatively, D is TRBD1 (6 bases). The CDR3 region is CATEGIRGSPLHF. In nucleotides, the CDR3 is TGTGCCACCGAGGGAATTAGGGGGTCACCCCTCCACTTT. The variable domain in full, completed from reference TRBV7-8 and TRBJ1-6, reads GAGVSQSPRYKVAKRGQDVALRCDPISGHVSLFWYQQALGQGPEFLTYFQNEAQLDKSGLPSDRFFAERPEGSVSTLKIQRTQQEDSAVYLCATEGIRGSPLHFGNGTRLTVT.